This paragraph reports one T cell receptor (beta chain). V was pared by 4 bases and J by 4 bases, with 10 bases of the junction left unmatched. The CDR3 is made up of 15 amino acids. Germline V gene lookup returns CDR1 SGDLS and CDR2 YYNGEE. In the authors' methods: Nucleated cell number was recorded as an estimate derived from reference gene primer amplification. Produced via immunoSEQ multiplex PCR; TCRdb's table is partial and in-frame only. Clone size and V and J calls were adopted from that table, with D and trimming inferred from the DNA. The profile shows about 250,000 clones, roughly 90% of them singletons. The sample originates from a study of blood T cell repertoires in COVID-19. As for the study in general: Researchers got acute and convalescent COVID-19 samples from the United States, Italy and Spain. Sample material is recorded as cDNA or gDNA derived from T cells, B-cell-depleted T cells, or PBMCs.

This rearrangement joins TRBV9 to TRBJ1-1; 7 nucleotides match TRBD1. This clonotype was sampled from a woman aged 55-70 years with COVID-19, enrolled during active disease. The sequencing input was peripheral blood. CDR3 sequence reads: CASSPRDRVSTEAFF. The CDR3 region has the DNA TGTGCCAGCAGCCCGAGAGACAGGGTCAGCACTGAAGCTTTCTTT.